The sequence of this T cell receptor beta chain was determined in a study of blood T cell repertoires in COVID-19. Looking at the study overall: Sites in the United States, Italy and Spain provided acute and convalescent COVID-19 samples. Sources were T cells, B-cell-depleted T cells, or PBMCs; the material itself was cDNA or gDNA.

TCRdb keeps only in-frame clones here, not all; method: immunoSEQ multiplex PCR. The sample consists of around 120,000 clones, 85% to 90% of them appearing once. Germline V lookup: CDR1 LGHNA, CDR2 YSLEER. This CDR3 contains 16 residues. Trimming cost V 0 bases and J 3 bases, with 15 bases left between them. The sequence was obtained from a woman of 80 years or more with acute or convalescent COVID-19. The rearrangement links TRBV4-3 to TRBJ2-7, with D tentatively TRBD2 (6 bases). The sample comprised peripheral blood. CDR3 loop: CASSQDQSGGLYEQYF. As DNA, the CDR3 is TGCGCCAGCAGCCAAGATCAGTCAGGAGGGCTCTACGAGCAGTACTTC.